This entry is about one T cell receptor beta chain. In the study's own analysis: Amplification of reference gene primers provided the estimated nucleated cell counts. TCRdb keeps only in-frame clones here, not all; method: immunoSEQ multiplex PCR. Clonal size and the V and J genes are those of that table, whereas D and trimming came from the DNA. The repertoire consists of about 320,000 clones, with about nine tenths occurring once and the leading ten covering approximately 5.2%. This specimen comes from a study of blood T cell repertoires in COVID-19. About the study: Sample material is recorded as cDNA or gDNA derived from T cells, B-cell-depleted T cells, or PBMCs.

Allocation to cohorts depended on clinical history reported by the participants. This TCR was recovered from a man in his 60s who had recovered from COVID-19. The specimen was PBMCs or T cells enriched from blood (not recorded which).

The CDR3 DNA follows: TGTGCCAGTAGAGAAAGGGACAATTTTAACTATGGCTACACCTTC. Translation: CASRERDNFNYGYTF. The chain carries TRBV19 and TRBJ1-2; possible D gene TRBD1, 6 bases. CDR1 LNHDA and CDR2 SQIVND come from the germline V gene (reference sequence). V lost 6 bases, J lost 1 base, and 15 bases lay in between. The CDR3 spans 15 residues.